This T cell receptor beta chain was captured in a study of OX40 agonist ivuxolimab in advanced cancers. Study outcomes and limitations: Low levels of normalized T-cell clonal expansion also appeared in some nonresponders.

Using immunoSEQ multiplex PCR, the repertoire was profiled, and TCRdb retains in-frame clones only, with some absent. The sample lists under 25,000 clones, 80% to 85% seen once, with 15% to 20% in the top ten. This CDR3 contains 14 residues. V was pared by 5 bases and J by 5 bases, with 13 bases between. Germline V gene sequence: CDR1 SGHVS, CDR2 FNYEAQ. A word on this clone: Its antigen is not identified.

This TCR derives from an adult with an advanced solid tumor such as melanoma, head and neck, liver or kidney cancer. The chain has TRBV7-6 and TRBJ2-1; D call uncertain. The sample here was CD4+ or CD8+ T cells sorted from blood, taken in a trial of the OX40 agonist ivuxolimab. The CDR3: CASSQTGSNNEQFF. The CDR3 DNA follows: TGTGCCAGCAGCCAGACCGGGTCAAACAATGAGCAGTTCTTC.